This paragraph covers one TCR beta chain sequence. The protocol was immunoSEQ multiplex PCR, while the TCRdb copy is restricted to in-frame clones and leaves out a portion. The table shows 88,000 or so clones, with more than 80% occurring only once. The data derive from a study of T cells after somatic rescue of genetic block. What was sequenced was peripheral blood mononuclear cells (PBMCs). The source of this sequence is a woman aged 18 to 35.

CDR3: CASSLSETGSLATNEKLFF. As DNA, the CDR3 is TGTGCCAGCAGTTTAAGCGAGACAGGATCCCTAGCAACTAATGAAAAACTGTTTTTT. The chain combines TRBV28 with TRBJ1-4, with D maybe TRBD1 (6 bases). CDR3 length equals 19 residues. V lost 2 bases and J lost 0, with 19 bases in between. Germline V gene sequence: CDR1 MDHEN, CDR2 SYDVKM.